The TCR beta chain under discussion was sequenced for a study of glioma-infiltrating T cells after dendritic cell vaccination. Study-level information: The vaccine used monocyte-derived dendritic cells pulsed overnight with autologous tumor lysate.

The primer mix had 60 V beta and 13 J beta primers. Data came from immunoSEQ multiplex PCR; TCRdb stores just in-frame clones and leaves some out. The data show fewer than 85,000 clones, under 90% seen once. Study results and caveats: Higher TCR clonality did not directly relate to longer survival.

About this clone itself: Its antigen is unidentified.

The CDR3 has 18 amino acids. After removal of 0 bases from V and 0 bases from J, the junction contained 9 bases not matched to a gene. The germline CDR1 and CDR2 sequences are SGDLS and YYNGEE. The source was blood, collected before dendritic cell vaccination. V usage is TRBV9 and J usage is TRBJ1-5; 7 bases fit TRBD1. The TCR originated in a human donor with glioblastoma. CDR3 DNA: TGTGCCAGCAGCGTAGAACATCGGGACAGTAATAGCAATCAGCCCCAGCATTTT. Its translation is CASSVEHRDSNSNQPQHF.